The entry below gives a single T cell receptor beta chain sequence along with its context. Its antigen is currently not known. No quality values exist for individual bases; no much larger clone is one base distant. The data originate from a study of cytomegalovirus exposure and HLA in healthy donors (dated 2017 in TCRdb). At the level of the whole study: An earlier analysis of some 500 of the donors reported about 250 Gb of sequence data and more than 90 million unique TCR beta sequences from about 180 million T cells. Rather than drawing on any new phenotypic data, the later analysis identified candidate immune exposures from TCR beta sequences and the way those sequences occurred across donors. An earlier analysis of 450 to 750 of the donors used high-throughput TCR beta sequencing to judge whether each TCR beta V gene segment behaved as functional or pseudogenic. Donor age, sex, ethnicity and CMV serostatus were collected together with the repertoire data. Using immunosequencing, the study profiled T cell repertoires from approximately 700 subjects and related those repertoires to cytomegalovirus serostatus. In a later analysis, previously published TCR beta repertoires from some 640 donors were re-analyzed and high-resolution HLA genotyping was added so that TCR occurrence patterns could be studied. About 280 gigabases of sequencing data and roughly 80 million unique TCR sequences made up an early release that covered some 640 HLA-typed donors. In a later genetic analysis, genome-wide SNP genotypes for about 55% of the roughly 700 donors were used, and that subset was treated as a discovery cohort. To predict cytomegalovirus infection status, the study brought together high-throughput TCR immunosequencing, statistical association of individual TCRs with disease status, and machine learning. Four to six DR-DQ haplotypes were handled as single units for association and clustering, since linkage in the cohort was strong. All discovery cohort repertoires had been generated using a single sequencing platform. On average, 235,054 unique TCR beta nucleotide sequences were sequenced per donor among some 430 genotyped donors of the cohort, with roughly 19% of those sequences being non-productive. The genetic ancestry cluster associated with self-reported Caucasian donors included 70% to 85% of the 300 to 450 genotyped donors. The number of donors typed differed by locus, with 629-630 for A, B, C, DRB1 and DQB1, around 520 for DQA1, approximately 570 for DPA1, and roughly 450 for DPB1. A separate validation cohort of approximately 120 different subjects was used in addition to the roughly 620-subject first cohort. The study was designed to test whether signatures of past pathogen exposure could be identified by cataloging public T cell receptors. HLA typing covered class I and class II loci at four-digit resolution. Study-wide findings and limitations: A cluster of highly shared sequence variants was judged likely to be a technical artifact of the sequencing pipeline. Only TCR beta chains were sequenced in this cohort, and the absence of alpha or paired-chain data limited detectable features. When HLA alleles, especially DR and DQ, strongly co-occurred, TCR associations were difficult to assign to individual alleles. Cytomegalovirus status was reported to be diagnosed by the classifier with high specificity and sensitivity in both the original and validation cohorts. The study listed 164 TCR beta chains as associated with cytomegalovirus. Because HLA typing was unavailable for some donors at each locus, only the typed subset was used in association tests. Compared with equally common non-associated chains, HLA-associated TCR beta chains in a later analysis were more clonally expanded and had lower generation probabilities. In vitro tests confirmed that a few of the cytomegalovirus-associated TCR beta chains recognize cytomegalovirus antigens. CMV serostatus was the only immune exposure information available for the cohort. A later analysis reported that several top co-occurrence clusters appeared linked to parvovirus B19, influenza, CMV and Epstein-Barr virus. Linkage disequilibrium might explain the correlated functional status among segregating V segments, but an unknown experimental factor could not be excluded. A further reported finding was that TCR beta sequences accurately predicted the HLA-A and HLA-B alleles for most subjects in the first cohort. Because counts were too low, roughly 18 rarely observed V segments, including chromosome 9 orphons, were left out of the earlier analysis of over 550 of the donors. According to a later analysis, TCR association rates differed among HLA loci, with DRB1 alleles showing the most associated TCRs and HLA-C alleles showing the fewest. Across donors, most TCR sequences were observed very rarely, whereas some public TCRs were present in many individuals. A later genetic analysis associated a missense DCLRE1C variant with V-gene and J-gene trimming of TCR beta chains, and an independent cohort replicated the association. Some IMGT-functional V segments, including TRBV6-2 and TRBV6-3, could not be distinguished by the 87-base-pair reads and were therefore excluded. A later genetic analysis reported fewer N-insertions in productive TCRs among donors in an Asian-associated ancestry cluster than the roughly 700-donor mean. It was suggested by the authors that the approach could potentially be generalized to other disease states and immunological phenotypes. A later analysis associated about 17,000 TCR beta sequences with specific HLA alleles at a false discovery rate of 0.05. Presence/absence analyses assumed roughly uniform sequencing depth across donors, an assumption that may not hold. According to a later analysis, most CMV-associated TCR beta chains appeared to be HLA-restricted, and the HLA associations seemed to be driven largely by CMV exposure. Broadly in line with IMGT annotations, most TCR beta V segments showed up in productive rearrangements about 87% or about 30% of the time in an earlier analysis of 450 to 750 of the donors.

The CDR3 numbers 14 residues from cysteine through phenylalanine. Here the CDR3 DNA is all that survives: 42 bases in frame from base 1. V and J are truncated by 2 bases and 3 bases respectively, leaving an intervening sequence of 10 bases. The germline V gene supplies CDR1 MDHEN and CDR2 SYDVKM. The cohort consisted of 600 or so healthy bone marrow donors. All cohort members were sampled while nominally healthy, although unrecorded immune exposures were likely present. The donor was CMV seropositive and was included in the group of 250 to 350 seropositive cohort members. Every donor gave a peripheral blood sample, and the peripheral blood mononuclear cells from that sample were used for TCR beta sequencing. The Qiagen DNeasy Blood Extraction Kit was used to extract genomic DNA from the blood cell samples. Library construction relied on the immunoSEQ multiplex PCR assay. For the multiplex PCR, a mixture combining 60 forward primers for TCR Vbeta segments and 13 reverse primers for TCR Jbeta segments was used. Amplification of the CDR3 region of rearranged TCR beta genes was performed with a multiplex PCR assay on genomic DNA. The Illumina HiSeq System was used to sequence the amplified TCR beta libraries as 87-base-pair reads. Per the original workflow: Across the 600 to 700 repertoires, a later analysis counted 75 million to 90 million unique TCR beta chains, roughly 11 million of which were shared by at least two donors. To remove PCR and sequencing errors, raw reads were error-corrected and collapsed into unique sequences using a nearest-neighbor algorithm that merged closely related sequences. Alignment of CDR3 sequences to IMGT reference sequences was used to assign V, D and J gene segments. For a sequence to be retained, at least a six-nucleotide match to both a V gene segment and a J gene segment was required. Rearrangements were classified as productive when the CDR3 lacked stop codons and remained in frame with V and J, and all other rearrangements were classified as non-productive. CDR3 was defined by IMGT convention, running from the second conserved V-encoded cysteine to the conserved J-encoded phenylalanine. In an earlier analysis of 550 to 650 of the donors, sequences lacking an unambiguous match to a single V gene segment were excluded. An earlier analysis of some 610 of the donors called V segments functional above 56.7% productive rearrangements and segregating when the between-donor standard deviation exceeded 5%. A statistical classification framework was built to diagnose cytomegalovirus status from the catalog of TCR beta chain sequences. A later analysis assigned V and J genes by comparing TCR nucleotide sequences with IMGT/GENE-DB human TR gene sequences. In a later analysis, CDR3 sequences and most-parsimonious VDJ recombination scenarios were assigned using the TCRdist pipeline. In a later analysis, each TCR beta chain was defined by its CDR3 amino acid sequence together with its V-gene family, and reads without a unique V-gene family were excluded. To address suspected cross-contamination and a sequencing artifact, a later analysis removed approximately 590 highly shared, low-generation-probability nucleotide sequences. In a later analysis, a clonal expansion index for each public chain was calculated from normalized within-repertoire ranks of inferred template counts. In a later analysis, generation probabilities were computed using a VDJ recombination model fitted to out-of-frame rearrangements, and the results were checked against IGoR. In a later analysis, TCR-TCR, TCR-HLA and TCR-CMV co-occurrence was scored with hypergeometric tests, and a repertoire-size bias correction was applied to TCR pairs. False discovery rates were estimated in a later analysis by permuting HLA or CMV assignments 20 times. In a later analysis, co-occurring TCRs were grouped using DBSCAN, with TCRdist sequence similarity added in when clustering inside HLA-allele-positive subsets. Repertoires with fewer than 30,000 or more than 120,000 public chains were left out of co-occurrence clustering, as were five repertoires with anomalous nucleotide sharing. TCRdb mirrors the immuneACCESS table, restricted to in-frame sequences. Some clones are absent from its copies; in checked studies, under half trace to an unresolved V gene, and the reason for the others is unknown. V and J calls and clone size are as listed in that table; D and trimming were resolved from the DNA. The sample table lists approximately 91,000 clones, around nine tenths of them with a count of one. The top ten clones comprise around a tenth of the sample.

The sequence came from a man in his thirties or forties in good health and CMV-seropositive. The chain is made from TRBV28 and TRBJ1-1, with the D gene too uncertain to name. The sequenced sample consisted of PBMCs. The DNA is as follows: TGTGCCAGCAGTTTACCCGGACTGTACACTGAAGCTTTCTTT. Its protein product is CASSLPGLYTEAFF.